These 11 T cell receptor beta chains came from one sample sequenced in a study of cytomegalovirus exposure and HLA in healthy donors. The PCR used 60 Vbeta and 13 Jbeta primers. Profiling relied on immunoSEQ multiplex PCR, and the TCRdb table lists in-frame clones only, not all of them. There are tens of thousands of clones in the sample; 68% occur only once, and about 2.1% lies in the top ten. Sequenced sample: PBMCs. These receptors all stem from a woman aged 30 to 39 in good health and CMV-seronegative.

Here the CDR3 DNA reads TGTGCCAGCAGCCGTGTCGAGGGGGGGTGGAGTACAGATACGCAGTATTTT. It is translated as CASSRVEGGWSTDTQYF. This rearrangement joins TRBV7-9 to TRBJ2-3; possibly TRBD2 for D (7 bases). Germline V CDR1 and CDR2: SEHNR, FQNEAQ (reference sequence). This CDR3 spans 17 amino acids. V lost 5 bases to trimming and J lost 3 bases, with 21 bases between them.

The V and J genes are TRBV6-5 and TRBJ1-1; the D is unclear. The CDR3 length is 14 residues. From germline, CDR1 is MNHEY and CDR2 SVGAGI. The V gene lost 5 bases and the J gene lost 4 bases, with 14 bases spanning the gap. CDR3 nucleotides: TGTGCCAGCAGTGAACTACACGTCCTCACTGAAGCTTTCTTT. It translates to CASSELHVLTEAFF.

The CDR3 DNA sequence: TGTGCCACCTTTGGGGAGGGAGAGACCCAGTACTTC. It yields the protein CATFGEGETQYF. This chain joins TRBV10-3 and TRBJ2-5; 7 bases are shared with TRBD2. Per the germline V gene, CDR1 is ENHRY and CDR2 is SYGVKD. The CDR3 sequence is 12 residues long. The junction had 6 bases not matched to a gene; V was cut back by 10 bases and J by 4 bases.

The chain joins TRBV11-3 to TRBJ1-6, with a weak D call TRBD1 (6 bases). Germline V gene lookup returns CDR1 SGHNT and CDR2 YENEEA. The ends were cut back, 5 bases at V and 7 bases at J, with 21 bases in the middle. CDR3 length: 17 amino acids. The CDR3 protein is CASSPPTTGRLNSPLHF. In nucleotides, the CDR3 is TGTGCCAGCAGCCCTCCCACGACAGGCCGGCTGAATTCACCCCTCCACTTT.

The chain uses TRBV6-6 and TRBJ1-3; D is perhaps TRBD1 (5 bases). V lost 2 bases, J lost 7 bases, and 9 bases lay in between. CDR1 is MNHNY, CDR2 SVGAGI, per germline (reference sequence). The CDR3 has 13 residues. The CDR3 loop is CASSYGAGNTIYF. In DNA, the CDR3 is TGTGCCAGCAGTTACGGGGCAGGGAACACCATATATTTT.

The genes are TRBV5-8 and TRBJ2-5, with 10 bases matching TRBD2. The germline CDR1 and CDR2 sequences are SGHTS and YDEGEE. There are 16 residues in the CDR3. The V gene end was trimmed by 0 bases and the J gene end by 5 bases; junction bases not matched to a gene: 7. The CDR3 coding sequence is TGTGCCAGCAGCTTGGATGCTAGCGGGGGTTCGGAGACCCAGTACTTC. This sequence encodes CASSLDASGGSETQYF.

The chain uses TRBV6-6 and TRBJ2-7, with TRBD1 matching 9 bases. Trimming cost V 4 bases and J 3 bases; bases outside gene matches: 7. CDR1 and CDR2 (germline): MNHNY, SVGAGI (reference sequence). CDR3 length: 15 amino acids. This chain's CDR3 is CASSSPGQGVYEQYF. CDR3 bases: TGTGCCAGCAGTTCACCGGGACAGGGAGTCTACGAGCAGTACTTC.

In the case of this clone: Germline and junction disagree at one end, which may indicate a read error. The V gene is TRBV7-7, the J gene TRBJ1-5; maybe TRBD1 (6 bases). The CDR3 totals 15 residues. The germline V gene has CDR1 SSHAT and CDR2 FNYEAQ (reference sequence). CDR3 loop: CASSLGGGSRQPQHF. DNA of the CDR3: TGTGCTAGCAGCTTAGGGGGAGGGTCCCGACAGCCCCAGCATTTT.

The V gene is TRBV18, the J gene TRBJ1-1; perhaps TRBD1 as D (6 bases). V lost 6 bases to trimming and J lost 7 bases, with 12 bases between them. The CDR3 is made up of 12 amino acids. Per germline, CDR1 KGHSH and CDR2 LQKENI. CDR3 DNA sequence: TGTGCCAGCTCTCAGGGACAAGTTGAAGCTTTCTTT. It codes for CASSQGQVEAFF. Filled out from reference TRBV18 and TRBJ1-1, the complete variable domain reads NAGVMQNPRHLVRRRGQEARLRCSPMKGHSHVYWYRQLPEEGLKFMVYLQKENIIDESGMPKERFSAEFPKEGPSILRIQQVVRGDSAAYFCASSQGQVEAFFGQGTRLTVV.

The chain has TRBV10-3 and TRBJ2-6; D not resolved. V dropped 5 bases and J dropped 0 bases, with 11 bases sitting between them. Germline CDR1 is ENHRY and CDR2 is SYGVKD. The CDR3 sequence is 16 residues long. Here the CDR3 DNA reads TGTGCCATCAGTCCGGCCCGCGGCTCTGGGGCCAACGTCCTGACTTTC. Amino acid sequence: CAISPARGSGANVLTF.

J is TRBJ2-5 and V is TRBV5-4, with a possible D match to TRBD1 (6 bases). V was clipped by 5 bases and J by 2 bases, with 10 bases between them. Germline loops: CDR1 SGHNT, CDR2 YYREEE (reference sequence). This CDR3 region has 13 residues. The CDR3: CASRFDRQETQYF. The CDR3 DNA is TGTGCCAGCAGATTCGACAGGCAAGAGACCCAGTACTTC.